Below, 32 T cell receptor beta chains from the same sample are listed, as sequenced in a study of T cells in Graves' hyperthyroidism and ophthalmopathy. Using RNA transcripts as the source, TCR beta CDR3 regions were amplified. A first-round RT-PCR of the TCR CDR3 used the HTBI primer set. TCRdb processed the multiplex PCR reads anew with MiXCR; each CDR3 protein has one entry. Here the sample spans about 640,000 distinct CDR3 sequences, roughly 15% being singletons. Sequencing input: blood. The receptor source for this set is a woman aged 45-60 years with Graves' ophthalmopathy.

This clonotype appeared a few times. The chain joins TRBV15 to TRBJ1-2; 9 bases match TRBD1. The CDR3 sequence is 17 residues long. Germline-derived CDR1 and CDR2 are LNHNV and YYDKDF (reference sequence). With 0 bases clipped from V and 6 bases from J, the junction kept 11 bases outside the gene matches. This chain's CDR3 is CATSRDGRTGDPHGYTF. The DNA of the CDR3 is TGTGCCACCAGCAGAGATGGGAGGACAGGGGATCCTCATGGCTACACCTTC.

This clonotype came up many times. The chain uses TRBV6-2 or TRBV6-3 and TRBJ2-7, with a possible D match to TRBD2 (6 bases). V was cut by 7 bases and J by 4 bases, with 23 bases left in between. This CDR3 region has 16 residues. CDR1 MNHEY and CDR2 SVGEGT come from the germline V gene. The CDR3 nucleotides are TGTGCCAGCAAATCCCGGGAGCGATGGGGCATTTACGAGCAGTACTTC. Translating gives CASKSRERWGIYEQYF.

This clonotype was found many times. The chain combines TRBV12-3 or TRBV12-4 with TRBJ1-6; no clear D. The CDR3 is made up of 18 amino acids. Between the trimmed V and J ends, which lost 3 bases and 7 bases, there was a span of 22 bases. For the CDR3, the DNA is TGTGCCAGCAGTTTTCAGTCTTCGGCCTGGTCGTGGAATTCACCCCTCCACTTT. It translates to CASSFQSSAWSWNSPLHF.

This clonotype was seen many times. The chain has TRBV7-9 and TRBJ2-3; 11 positions match TRBD2. The CDR3 is made up of 17 amino acids. Trimming cost V 1 base and J 4 bases; bases outside gene matches: 7. Germline V lookup: CDR1 SEHNR, CDR2 FQNEAQ (reference sequence). Written as DNA, the CDR3 is TGTGCCAGCAGCTTAGTCCTGGGACTAGCGGAATCAGATACGCAGTATTTT. This codes for CASSLVLGLAESDTQYF.

Of note for this clonotype: A much more abundant neighbour one base away suggests this may be a read error. V gene TRBV2 combines with J gene TRBJ1-1, with unresolved D. Per the germline V gene, CDR1 is SNHLY and CDR2 is FYNNEI. The CDR3 length is 10 residues. With 11 bases removed from V and 7 bases from J, the gap between germline ends came to 11 bases. The DNA for the CDR3 is TGTGCCGGCGGCGGCAGTGAAGCTTTCTTT. Translating gives CAGGGSEAFF.

This clonotype appeared a few times. The rearrangement links TRBV7-9 to TRBJ1-3; D not certain. The CDR3 extends over 15 amino acids. The V gene lost 1 base and the J gene lost 3 bases, with 10 bases spanning the gap. CDR1 is SEHNR and CDR2 is FQNEAQ in the germline V gene (reference sequence). The CDR3 DNA reads as TGTGCCAGCAGCTTAGAGGGATCCAATGGAAACACCATATATTTT. Protein sequence: CASSLEGSNGNTIYF.

This clonotype was seen ten or more times. The chain links TRBV6-2 or TRBV6-3 to TRBJ1-5; D is ambiguous. The V gene lost 7 bases and the J gene lost 3 bases, with 10 bases spanning the gap. Germline V lookup: CDR1 MNHEY, CDR2 SVGEGT. The CDR3 runs to 13 residues. The chain's CDR3 is CASNTQNNQPQHF. The CDR3 DNA reads TGTGCCAGCAACACACAGAACAATCAGCCCCAGCATTTT.

The chain has TRBV29-1 and TRBJ2-2; TRBD2 agrees at 12 bases. V dropped 2 bases and J dropped 9; count of bases not matched to a gene: 1. The CDR3 is made up of 13 amino acids. Germline V gene sequence: CDR1 SQVTM, CDR2 ANQGSEA. In DNA, the CDR3 is TGCAGCGTTGAAACTAGCGGGGGGAGGGAGCTGTTTTTT. This sequence encodes CSVETSGGRELFF.

This clonotype was found many times. V and J are TRBV7-6 and TRBJ1-6, with D unclear. This CDR3 is built from 13 residues. Trimming stripped 5 bases from V and 8 bases from J, with 10 bases between. Germline lookup yields CDR1 SGHVS and CDR2 FNYEAQ. CDR3 sequence: CASSQTRDSPLHF. CDR3 DNA: TGTGCCAGCAGCCAAACGAGGGATTCACCCCTCCACTTT.

Many counts were recorded for this clonotype. J is TRBJ2-4 and V is TRBV7-2; D remains ambiguous. The CDR3 consists of 17 residues. With 2 bases removed from V and 0 bases from J, the gap between germline ends came to 14 bases. The germline gives CDR1 SGHTA, CDR2 FQGNSA. This CDR3 is CASSLMALPAAKNIQYF. The CDR3 DNA reads as TGTGCCAGCAGCTTAATGGCCCTTCCGGCAGCCAAAAACATTCAGTACTTC.

This clonotype was counted many times. The V gene is TRBV20-1, the J gene TRBJ2-1; unclear D gene. Trimming cost V 5 bases and J 6 bases, with 8 bases left between them. From germline, CDR1 is DFQATT and CDR2 SNEGSKA (reference sequence). The length of the CDR3 is 11 residues. In DNA form, the CDR3 reads TGCAGTGCTTATCGAGGCAATGAGCAGTTCTTC. Protein sequence: CSAYRGNEQFF.

Ten or more counts support this clonotype. V usage is TRBV7-9 and J usage is TRBJ2-7; D may be TRBD1 (5 bases). This CDR3 comprises 15 residues. Germline V gene lookup returns CDR1 SEHNR and CDR2 FQNEAQ (reference sequence). V was pared by 1 base and J by 2 bases, with 12 bases between. CDR3 sequence (DNA): TGTGCCAGCAGCTTAGGGTTTGACAGACCCTACGAGCAGTACTTC. This codes for CASSLGFDRPYEQYF.

This clonotype occurred a few times. This chain links TRBV6-1 with TRBJ2-2; D gene ambiguous. This CDR3 contains 13 residues. V lost 4 bases to trimming and J lost 6 bases, with 9 bases between them. Per germline, CDR1 MNHNS and CDR2 SASEGT. CDR3 in amino acids: CASSALGSGELFF. Here the CDR3 DNA reads TGTGCCAGCAGTGCTCTGGGTTCCGGGGAGCTGTTTTTT.

The table lists this clonotype with a few counts. This chain joins TRBV20-1 and TRBJ2-4; the match to TRBD2 covers 12 bases. Trimming cost V 3 bases and J 8 bases; bases outside gene matches: 11. CDR1 and CDR2 from the germline V gene are DFQATT and SNEGSKA (reference sequence). The CDR3 spans 16 residues. This chain's CDR3 is CSASTLSSGRADIQYF. CDR3 DNA sequence: TGCAGTGCTAGTACCCTTTCTAGCGGGAGGGCGGACATTCAGTACTTC.

The rearrangement links TRBV3-1 to TRBJ2-3; tentatively, D is TRBD1 (6 bases). Germline V gene sequence: CDR1 LGHDT, CDR2 YNNKEL (reference sequence). This CDR3 is 15 amino acids long. Trimming removed 1 base from V and 2 bases from J, with 10 bases in between. DNA of the CDR3: TGTGCCAGCAGCCAAGGGGACACCCACACAGATACGCAGTATTTT. It specifies CASSQGDTHTDTQYF.

This clonotype was counted only a few times. The chain carries TRBV5-1 and TRBJ2-2, with a possible D match to TRBD1 (6 bases). With 4 bases removed from V and 3 bases from J, the gap between germline ends came to 7 bases. Germline CDR1 SGHRS, CDR2 YFSETQ. The CDR3 loop spans 13 amino acids. Written as DNA, the CDR3 is TGCGCCAGCAGCCGACAGGACACCGGGGAGCTGTTTTTT. Its translation: CASSRQDTGELFF.

This clonotype has ten or more counts. The J gene is TRBJ2-1, the V gene TRBV6-2 or TRBV6-3; 11 bases are shared with TRBD1. Per the germline V gene, CDR1 is MNHEY and CDR2 is SVGEGT. V lost 7 bases to trimming and J lost 6 bases; unmatched junction nucleotides: 5. The CDR3 covers 14 residues. The DNA for the CDR3 is TGTGCCAGCAAAACCGGGACAGGGGGCAATGAGCAGTTCTTC. Encoded protein: CASKTGTGGNEQFF.

This chain joins TRBV19 and TRBJ2-7; TRBD1 might be the D (5 bases). The germline CDR1 and CDR2 sequences are LNHDA and SQIVND (reference sequence). This CDR3 is built from 14 residues. V lost 3 bases and J 2 bases, leaving 11 bases between the germline ends. CDR3 protein: CASSIVEGAYEQYF. For the CDR3, the DNA is TGTGCCAGTAGTATTGTGGAAGGGGCCTACGAGCAGTACTTC.

A few counts support this clonotype. The V and J genes are TRBV27 and TRBJ2-2, with 8 bases matching TRBD2. Germline V gene sequence: CDR1 MNHEY, CDR2 SMNVEV (reference sequence). V shed 3 bases, J shed 6 bases, and the junction held 3 bases outside the gene matches. CDR3 size: 14 residues. The CDR3 sequence: CASSLYGRAGELFF. The CDR3 coding sequence is TGTGCCAGCAGTTTGTACGGGAGGGCCGGGGAGCTGTTTTTT.

The CDR3: CASSLGVAYEQYF. The CDR3 DNA reads as TGCGCCAGCAGCTTGGGGGTGGCCTACGAGCAGTACTTC. This rearrangement joins TRBV5-1 to TRBJ2-7; D is uncertain. The V and J ends lost 0 bases and 2 bases respectively, with 6 bases between them. Germline assignment: CDR1 SGHRS and CDR2 YFSETQ. The CDR3 length is 13 residues. Supplemented by reference TRBV5-1 and TRBJ2-7, the full variable domain reads KAGVTQTPRYLIKTRGQQVTLSCSPISGHRSVSWYQQTPGQGLQFLFEYFSETQRNKGNFPGRFSGRQFSNSRSEMNVSTLELGDSALYLCASSLGVAYEQYFGPGTRLTVT.

The rearrangement links TRBV19 to TRBJ1-5, with 8 nucleotides matching TRBD1. V was clipped by 7 bases and J by 5 bases; unmatched bases: 13. Germline assignment: CDR1 LNHDA and CDR2 SQIVND (reference sequence). The CDR3 loop spans 16 amino acids. The CDR3 DNA follows: TGTGCCAGTATTGAGGCGGGCAGGGGGCGCGATCAGCCCCAGCATTTT. It codes for CASIEAGRGRDQPQHF.

This clonotype was detected only a few times. The chain employs TRBV7-2 and TRBJ2-1; 9 bases fit TRBD2. Trimming removed 2 bases from V and 7 bases from J; junction bases left unmatched: 6. The CDR3 totals 15 residues. From germline, CDR1 is SGHTA and CDR2 FQGNSA. CDR3 in amino acids: CASSLSGRTGNEQFF. As DNA, the CDR3 is TGTGCCAGCAGCTTAAGCGGGAGGACCGGAAATGAGCAGTTCTTC.

Many counts were recorded for this clonotype. The chain is built from TRBV5-8 and TRBJ1-1; TRBD1 is a possible D gene (5 bases). CDR1 and CDR2 (germline): SGHTS, YDEGEE. Deletions cut 0 bases from V and 9 bases from J, with 15 bases between. The CDR3 runs 14 residues. The CDR3 DNA reads as TGTGCCAGCAGCTTGGGAACAGGCCCTCTCAAAGCTTTCTTT. This encodes CASSLGTGPLKAFF.

Ten or more counts support this clonotype. This rearrangement joins TRBV6-5 to TRBJ1-1; TRBD1 is a possible D gene (5 bases). Per germline, CDR1 MNHEY and CDR2 SVGAGI. The CDR3 spans 14 residues. The V end lost 2 bases, the J end lost 6 bases, and 13 bases lay between the germline ends. The DNA of the CDR3 is TGTGCCAGCAGTTACCCACCGGGGGTCCCTGAAGCTTTCTTT. Translating it yields CASSYPPGVPEAFF.

The gene calls are TRBV19 and TRBJ2-1; TRBD2 aligns across 9 bases. The CDR3 consists of 15 residues. The V and J ends lost 5 bases and 8 bases, in that order; junction bases with no gene match: 10. CDR1 and CDR2 from the germline V gene are LNHDA and SQIVND (reference sequence). For the CDR3, the DNA is TGTGCCAGTAGTGGATTTAGCGGGAGTAGCTATGAGCAGTTCTTC. Translation: CASSGFSGSSYEQFF.

Many counts were recorded for this clonotype. The CDR3 here is CASSLGALNEQYF. The CDR3 nucleotides are TGTGCCAGCAGCTTAGGGGCCCTTAACGAGCAGTACTTC. The V call is TRBV7-6, the J call TRBJ2-7; D remains ambiguous. Trimming removed 1 base at V and 5 bases at J, with 9 bases between. The CDR3 runs to 13 residues. Germline V CDR1 and CDR2: SGHVS, FNYEAQ.

CDR3 region: CASTKDETQYF. The CDR3 DNA is TGTGCCAGCACTAAAGATGAGACCCAGTACTTC. V is TRBV6-2 or TRBV6-3 and J is TRBJ2-5; D ambiguous. Trimming took off 7 bases at V and 5 bases at J, with 8 bases between the two ends. CDR1 MNHEY and CDR2 SVGEGT come from the germline V gene. CDR3 length equals 11 residues.

This sequence joins TRBV7-3 and TRBJ1-4, with a weak D call TRBD1 (5 bases). Trimming took 2 bases from V and 8 from J, leaving 9 bases between them. The germline V gene has CDR1 SGHTA and CDR2 FQGTGA. This CDR3 is built from 13 residues. CDR3 DNA: TGTGCCAGCAGCTTAGGGGCAAACGAAAAACTGTTTTTT. Protein: CASSLGANEKLFF.

This clonotype came up many times. This rearrangement joins TRBV12-3 or TRBV12-4 to TRBJ2-7; TRBD2 matches 11 bases. The CDR3 runs 14 residues. V gave up 7 bases and J gave up 6 bases; unmatched junction bases: 8. The CDR3 region is CASTLTSGSSEQYF. The DNA for the CDR3 is TGTGCCAGCACCCTCACTAGCGGGAGTAGCGAGCAGTACTTC.

The chain links TRBV28 to TRBJ2-7; 8 bases are shared with TRBD1. CDR3 length: 15 amino acids. In germline, CDR1 is MDHEN, CDR2 SYDVKM. With V trimmed by 4 bases and J by 2 bases, 7 bases remained unmatched. CDR3 residues: CASSSSGTGPYEQYF. CDR3 nucleotide sequence: TGTGCCAGCAGTTCATCCGGGACAGGCCCCTACGAGCAGTACTTC.

This clonotype was detected a few times. The rearrangement links TRBV7-2 to TRBJ1-4; D call uncertain. The CDR3 covers 13 residues. Germline V CDR1 and CDR2: SGHTA, FQGNSA. Trimming cost V 1 base and J 7 bases, with 7 bases left between them. As DNA, the CDR3 is TGTGCCAGCAGCTTAGTCGCGGGTGAAAAACTGTTTTTT. Protein product: CASSLVAGEKLFF.

This clonotype was recorded once. This rearrangement joins TRBV4-2 to TRBJ2-1; 8 bases match TRBD2. V lost 0 bases to trimming and J lost 3 bases; unmatched junction nucleotides: 7. The germline gives CDR1 LGHNA, CDR2 YNFKEQ. This CDR3 has 17 residues. The DNA for the CDR3 is TGTGCCAGCAGCCAAGAGTCCCCTAGCGGGCTCTACAATGAGCAGTTCTTC. Translating it yields CASSQESPSGLYNEQFF.